A selection of T cell receptor beta chains follows, all from one sample in a study of T cell changes during pregnancy in multiple sclerosis. Generated by immunoSEQ multiplex PCR, the TCRdb table keeps only in-frame clones and is missing some. The sample yields approximately 43,000 clones, about 93% seen once. The sequences come from CD8+ T cells from peripheral blood mononuclear cells, collected after pregnancy. The receptors come from a female donor with multiple sclerosis, enrolled in a pregnancy study. CDR3s include the opening cysteine and the closing phenylalanine or tryptophan. A D gene is named only where the DNA matches it firmly. Not all rows give a size; the values are once, few, many and, for expanded clones, a class.

d_call	v_call	j_call	clone_size	cdr3_nt	cdr3_aa
TRBD1	TRBV27	TRBJ2-3	-	TGTGCCAGCAGCTGGGGGACAGGTAGCACAGATACGCAGTATTTT	CASSWGTGSTDTQYF
TRBD1	TRBV18	TRBJ1-3	once	TGTGCCAGCTCACCACCCGTTTGGGACAGGGGGCACGCTGGAAACACCATATATTTT	CASSPPVWDRGHAGNTIYF
TRBD2	TRBV6-1	TRBJ2-6	-	TGTGCCAGCGGGATTAGCGGGACCGGGGCCAACGTCCTGACTTTC	CASGISGTGANVLTF
-	TRBV12-5	TRBJ2-1	-	TGTGCTAGTGACCCCTCGGGGATATCCTACAATGAGCAGTTCTTC	CASDPSGISYNEQFF
-	TRBV7-8	TRBJ1-3	-	TGTGCCAGCAGGCCGACCCTCAGGACAGATGACACCATATATTTT	CASRPTLRTDDTIYF
TRBD2	TRBV5-1	TRBJ2-4	-	TGCGCCAGCAGCTTGGGGGACTACTCGCACCTGGGGAACATTCAGTACTTC	CASSLGDYSHLGNIQYF
TRBD1	TRBV19	TRBJ1-5	-	TGTGCCAGCCTTGGACAGGATGGGCAGCCCCAGCATTTT	CASLGQDGQPQHF
-	TRBV5-5	TRBJ2-1	-	TGTGCCAGCAGCTTGGGACTGCCGTCCTACAATGAGCAGTTCTTC	CASSLGLPSYNEQFF
TRBD2	TRBV6-4	TRBJ2-1	-	TGTGCCAGCAACCCTAGCGGGGACTCCTACAATGAGCAGTTCTTC	CASNPSGDSYNEQFF
-	TRBV14	TRBJ2-1	-	TGTGCCAGCAGCCCAGGGTTCTACAATGAGCAGTTCTTC	CASSPGFYNEQFF
TRBD1	TRBV5-4	TRBJ2-7	once	TGTGCCAGCAGCTTGGGGGCGGACAGGATCTACGAGCAGTACTTC	CASSLGADRIYEQYF
TRBD1	TRBV19	TRBJ2-1	-	TGTGCCAGTAGTAAGACAGGGCGTGAGCAGTTCTTC	CASSKTGREQFF
-	TRBV15	TRBJ2-3	-	TGTGCCACCAGCAGTAGGAGAGATACGCAGTATTTT	CATSSRRDTQYF
-	TRBV9	TRBJ2-1	-	TGTGCCAGCAGCGTAGGGGCCACCGTCAATGAGCAGTTCTTC	CASSVGATVNEQFF
TRBD1	TRBV13	TRBJ1-2	once	TGTGCCAGCAGCTTGGACAGGGTCTATGGCTACACCTTC	CASSLDRVYGYTF
-	TRBV9	TRBJ2-1	-	TGTGCCAGCAGCGTAGGTGGACACCCCTACAATGAGCAGTTCTTC	CASSVGGHPYNEQFF
-	TRBV7-3	TRBJ1-1	-	TGTGCCAGCAGCTTACAAGCACAGGGGAACACTGAAGCTTTCTTT	CASSLQAQGNTEAFF
-	TRBV7-9	TRBJ2-7	-	TGTGCCAGCACCCCAGGGCTGGTCTACGAGCAGTACTTC	CASTPGLVYEQYF
TRBD2	TRBV7-3	TRBJ2-5	once	TGTGCCAGCAGTCCCGGACTAGCGGGGTTTCAAGAGACCCAGTACTTC	CASSPGLAGFQETQYF
-	TRBV2	TRBJ2-2	many	TGTGCCAGCAGTGAATTTTCTCCGGGAGCCACCGGGGAGCTGTTTTTT	CASSEFSPGATGELFF
TRBD1	TRBV7-9	TRBJ1-5	-	TGTGCCAGCAGCTTAGGGGAGACAGGGGATGGGCCCCAGCATTTT	CASSLGETGDGPQHF
TRBD2	TRBV7-9	TRBJ2-7	-	TGTGCCAGCAGCTTAGATAGCGGGAGTAGGTACGAGCAGTACTTC	CASSLDSGSRYEQYF
-	TRBV4-1	TRBJ2-3	-	TGCGCCAGCAGCCAAGAGCCGATAGCGGACTACACAGATACGCAGTATTTT	CASSQEPIADYTDTQYF
-	TRBV9	TRBJ2-1	-	TGTGCCAGCAGCGTAGGTATACCAGGCCCCGAGCAGTTCTTC	CASSVGIPGPEQFF
-	TRBV4-1	TRBJ2-7	-	TGCGCCAGCAGCCAAGGAAGTCTATCATCCTTGTCCGAGCAGTACTTC	CASSQGSLSSLSEQYF
-	TRBV4-1	TRBJ2-7	-	TGCGCCAGCAGCCAAGAACAGCTTTACGAGCAGTACTTC	CASSQEQLYEQYF
-	TRBV4-1	TRBJ1-5	-	TGCGCCAGCAGTAGGCAGGCCGATCAGCCCCAGCATTTT	CASSRQADQPQHF